Sequencing of this T cell receptor beta chain was carried out in a study of blood T cell repertoires in COVID-19. The CDR3 is 14 amino acids. The germline V and J ends were trimmed by 3 bases and 3 bases, with 9 bases remaining between them. Germline CDR1 and CDR2: SGHVS and FQNEAQ. TCRdb's table, derived via immunoSEQ multiplex PCR, lists solely in-frame clones and lacks some. The profile shows over 120,000 clones, about four fifths of them singletons. This receptor was obtained from a human donor in a cohort sampled during active COVID-19. The J gene is TRBJ2-1, the V gene TRBV7-8, with D unresolved. Sequences were obtained from peripheral blood. CDR3 nucleotides: TGTGCCAGCAGCTTCTCCGGAGACTACAATGAGCAGTTCTTC. Amino acid sequence: CASSFSGDYNEQFF.